The 28 T cell receptor beta chains reported below all come from one sample, sequenced in a study of response to subunit inactivated influenza vaccine (dated by TCRdb to the late 2010s). The protocol used for the library was RT-PCR. Reads for this sample came from an Illumina HiSeq 2500. TCRdb passed the public sequencing reads through fastp at Q25 and MiXCR, retaining productive beta sequences. Entries that share a CDR3 protein sequence are merged under the most common genes and DNA. For this sample there are 450,000 to 600,000 distinct CDR3 sequences; 7.6% appear just once. The top ten clonotypes cover roughly 13% of the sample. Sequences were derived from PBMCs from blood, sampled 23 months after vaccination. These receptors were taken from a man between 45 and 75 years old who received an inactivated influenza vaccine. Donor details come from another sample of the same person, matched by shared clones.

This clonotype was seen only a few times. The J gene is TRBJ2-5, the V gene TRBV5-5, with no clear D. V lost 3 bases, J lost 5 bases, and 11 bases lay in between. There are 13 residues in the CDR3. Germline V gene data show CDR1 as SGHKS and CDR2 as YYEKEE (reference sequence). The CDR3 sequence is CASSSDPLETQYF. The CDR3 DNA reads TGTGCCAGCAGCTCGGATCCTCTGGAGACCCAGTACTTC.

This clonotype was observed many times. The chain joins TRBV12-3 or TRBV12-4 to TRBJ2-3; 10 nucleotides match TRBD2. J was trimmed by 2 bases and V by 5 bases; bases with no gene match: 4. The CDR3 consists of 15 residues. CDR3 nucleotides: TGTGCCAGCAGTAAAACTAGCGGGATCACAGATACGCAGTATTTT. As protein: CASSKTSGITDTQYF.

This clonotype has only a few counts. The CDR3 sequence: CASSQDGGSGAGELFF. CDR3 nucleotides: TGCGCCAGCAGCCAAGATGGAGGATCTGGGGCCGGGGAGCTGTTTTTT. The chain links TRBV4-1 to TRBJ2-2; D might be TRBD2 (5 bases). Trimming cost V 0 bases and J 6 bases, with 14 bases left between them. Germline V CDR1 and CDR2: MGHRA, YSYEKL. This CDR3 is 16 amino acids long.

This clonotype was seen at least ten times. This CDR3 is CASSGWTGGDQPQHF. The CDR3 DNA reads as TGTGCCAGCAGCGGCTGGACAGGCGGGGACCAGCCCCAGCATTTT. V and J are TRBV12-3 or TRBV12-4 and TRBJ1-5, with 7 nucleotides matching TRBD1. This CDR3 has 15 amino acids. J was trimmed by 7 bases and V by 6 bases; bases with no gene match: 12.

This clonotype was counted only a few times. The rearrangement links TRBV7-9 to TRBJ2-7, with 9 bases aligning to TRBD1. Losses at the gene ends were 2 bases for V and 5 bases for J; bases not matched to a gene: 7. Germline V CDR1 and CDR2: SEHNR, FQNEAQ (reference sequence). This CDR3 has 15 residues. CDR3 loop: CASSLPGTGRNEQYF. The CDR3 DNA reads TGTGCCAGCAGCTTACCCGGGACAGGGAGGAACGAGCAGTACTTC.

Ten or more counts support this clonotype. As DNA, the CDR3 is TGCAGTGCAATCAGTGCTAACTATGGCTACACCTTC. This codes for CSAISANYGYTF. The rearrangement links TRBV20-1 to TRBJ1-2; unclear D gene. The CDR3 sequence is 12 residues long. With 6 bases removed from V and 0 bases from J, the gap between germline ends came to 8 bases. Germline V gene lookup returns CDR1 DFQATT and CDR2 SNEGSKA (reference sequence).

This clonotype was detected ten times or more. V is TRBV6-1 and J is TRBJ1-2; D remains unclear. Germline lookup yields CDR1 MNHNS and CDR2 SASEGT. The V end lost 6 bases, the J end lost 0 bases, and 8 bases lay between the germline ends. CDR3 length equals 13 residues. CDR3 sequence reads: CASSVGTNYGYTF. CDR3 sequence (DNA): TGTGCCAGCAGCGTAGGGACTAACTATGGCTACACCTTC.

This clonotype has only a few counts. The chain recombines TRBV4-3 with TRBJ2-1, with D unclear. The CDR3 sequence is 14 residues long. The V gene lost 0 bases and the J gene lost 5 bases, with 8 bases spanning the gap. Per germline, CDR1 LGHNA and CDR2 YSLEER. CDR3 residues: CASSQEALNNEQFF. The CDR3 DNA follows: TGCGCCAGCAGCCAAGAGGCACTCAACAATGAGCAGTTCTTC.

This clonotype was detected a few times. This sequence joins TRBV9 and TRBJ2-1; D is ambiguous. V was trimmed by 2 bases and J by 8 bases, leaving 17 bases between them. From germline, CDR1 is SGDLS and CDR2 YYNGEE. This CDR3 is built from 15 residues. The chain's CDR3 is CASSVGPVPRDEQFF. In DNA, the CDR3 is TGTGCCAGCAGCGTCGGGCCGGTCCCACGGGATGAGCAGTTCTTC.

This clonotype was counted ten times or more. The gene calls are TRBV12-3 or TRBV12-4 and TRBJ1-5, with a possible D match to TRBD1 (6 bases). This CDR3 spans 15 amino acids. V was cut by 6 bases and J by 5 bases, with 17 bases left in between. The CDR3 region has the DNA TGTGCCAGCAGCCGAGCGGGACAAACCTATCAGCCCCAGCATTTT. Its translation is CASSRAGQTYQPQHF.

This clonotype was seen a few times. This chain uses TRBV3-1 with TRBJ2-1; D is perhaps TRBD2 (6 bases). The germline gives CDR1 LGHDT, CDR2 YNNKEL (reference sequence). This CDR3 comprises 17 residues. V lost 0 bases and J 2 bases, leaving 14 bases between the germline ends. The CDR3: CASSQEGGDFPYNEQFF. The CDR3 region has the DNA TGTGCCAGCAGCCAAGAAGGTGGGGACTTTCCCTACAATGAGCAGTTCTTC.

V usage is TRBV28 and J usage is TRBJ2-7; 7 bases agree with TRBD1. J gave up 0 bases and V 5 bases, and 4 bases lay outside the gene matches. This CDR3 region has 14 residues. The germline CDR1 and CDR2 sequences are MDHEN and SYDVKM. CDR3 sequence: CASSGDSNSYEQYF. CDR3 coding DNA: TGTGCCAGCAGTGGGGACAGTAACTCCTACGAGCAGTACTTC.

The V and J genes are TRBV10-3 and TRBJ2-3; unclear D gene. The CDR3 sequence is 17 residues long. Germline V CDR1 and CDR2: ENHRY, SYGVKD. V gave up 0 bases and J gave up 1 base, with 14 bases separating them. The CDR3 nucleotides read TGTGCCATCAGTGAGTCGTGGACGGCGCAGGGCACAGATACGCAGTATTTT. It codes for CAISESWTAQGTDTQYF.

V and J are TRBV27 and TRBJ2-2; 16 bases line up with TRBD2. The V segment lost 2 bases and the J segment 7 bases; nucleotides outside the gene matches: 7. The germline CDR1 and CDR2 sequences are MNHEY and SMNVEV (reference sequence). The CDR3 is made up of 18 amino acids. CDR3 protein: CASSLGTSGGAGVGELFF. In DNA, the CDR3 is TGTGCCAGCAGTTTAGGGACTAGCGGGGGGGCCGGGGTCGGGGAGCTGTTTTTT.

This clonotype was seen a few times. This chain uses TRBV6-1 with TRBJ2-3; TRBD1 or TRBD2 may be the D gene (5 bases each). Germline V gene lookup returns CDR1 MNHNS and CDR2 SASEGT. The V and J ends lost 8 bases and 6 bases respectively, with 15 bases between them. The CDR3 runs 13 residues. The chain's CDR3 is CASGRDRLDTQYF. In nucleotides, the CDR3 is TGTGCCAGCGGCCGGGACCGCCTCGATACGCAGTATTTT.

In this sample, this clonotype turned up many times. The CDR3 sequence: CATATTGKSTDTQYF. The CDR3 DNA reads TGTGCCACCGCCACGACAGGGAAGAGCACAGATACGCAGTATTTT. The rearrangement joins TRBV10-3 to TRBJ2-3; 7 nucleotides match TRBD1. This CDR3 spans 15 amino acids. Germline V gene sequence: CDR1 ENHRY, CDR2 SYGVKD. The V gene end was trimmed by 10 bases and the J gene end by 0 bases; junction bases not matched to a gene: 10.

The table lists this clonotype with many counts. The chain uses TRBV29-1 and TRBJ2-5; D call uncertain. The ends were cut back, 4 bases at V and 5 bases at J, with 20 bases in the middle. The CDR3 contains 15 residues. Germline V gene lookup returns CDR1 SQVTM and CDR2 ANQGSEA. The CDR3 DNA sequence: TGCAGCGTTGCACCCTCAGAAGCTTTGTTTGAGACCCAGTACTTC. Translated: CSVAPSEALFETQYF.

This clonotype appeared many times. This chain uses TRBV4-1 with TRBJ1-2; 8 bases map to TRBD1. V dropped 2 bases and J dropped 5; count of bases not matched to a gene: 4. The CDR3 loop spans 14 amino acids. Germline V CDR1 and CDR2: MGHRA, YSYEKL. The CDR3 DNA is TGCGCCAGCAGCCAAACACAGGGGGAGTATGGCTACACCTTC. This codes for CASSQTQGEYGYTF.

This clonotype was recorded only once. The chain links TRBV3-1 to TRBJ2-1; D may match TRBD1 or TRBD2 (5 bases each). Trimming shortened V by 7 bases and J by 9 bases, and 16 bases separated the two germline ends. CDR3 size: 13 residues. CDR1 and CDR2 (germline): LGHDT, YNNKEL (reference sequence). CDR3 loop: CASKGPPSSEQFF. The CDR3 nucleotides read TGTGCCAGCAAGGGACCCCCTTCTAGTGAGCAGTTCTTC.

This rearrangement joins TRBV6-1 to TRBJ1-2, with 10 bases that match TRBD1. The CDR3 is 13 amino acids. CDR1 and CDR2 from the germline V gene are MNHNS and SASEGT. V gave up 7 bases and J gave up 6 bases; unmatched junction bases: 5. The CDR3: CASKKTGGDGYTF. The CDR3 DNA reads TGTGCCAGCAAAAAGACAGGGGGCGATGGCTACACCTTC.

This clonotype was recorded a few times. For the CDR3, the DNA is TGCAGTGCCCAAGGGGGCCACTCCTACGAGCAGTACTTC. Translating gives CSAQGGHSYEQYF. The chain has TRBV20-1 and TRBJ2-7; TRBD1 matches at 7 bases. V lost 6 bases to trimming and J lost 0 bases; unmatched junction nucleotides: 5. The germline CDR1 and CDR2 sequences are DFQATT and SNEGSKA (reference sequence). The CDR3 contains 13 residues.

This clonotype was seen ten or more times. The J gene is TRBJ1-1, the V gene TRBV29-1, with D maybe TRBD1 (5 bases). This CDR3 region has 11 residues. V lost 4 bases and J lost 5, with 8 bases in between. CDR1 and CDR2 (germline): SQVTM, ANQGSEA. DNA of the CDR3: TGCAGCGTTGTCCGGGGGACTGAAGCTTTCTTT. It encodes CSVVRGTEAFF.

At least ten counts were recorded for this clonotype. This sequence joins TRBV7-2 and TRBJ2-5; the D is unclear. V lost 8 bases, J lost 7 bases, and 11 bases lay in between. Per the germline V gene, CDR1 is SGHTA and CDR2 is FQGNSA. The CDR3 runs to 11 residues. The DNA for the CDR3 is TGTGCCAGCGGAGTTCTGGCGACCCAGTACTTC. It translates to CASGVLATQYF.

This clonotype has just a few counts. J is TRBJ2-5 and V is TRBV7-9; 11 nucleotides agree with TRBD2. Germline assignment: CDR1 SEHNR and CDR2 FQNEAQ (reference sequence). This CDR3 is built from 16 residues. J was trimmed by 4 bases and V by 4 bases; bases with no gene match: 8. CDR3 sequence (DNA): TGTGCCAGCAGCTCTCCGGGACTAGCGGACCGAGAGACCCAGTACTTC. Amino acids: CASSSPGLADRETQYF. Full variable domain (remainder filled in from reference TRBV7-9 and TRBJ2-5): DTGVSQNPRHKITKRGQNVTFRCDPISEHNRLYWYRQTLGQGPEFLTYFQNEAQLEKSRLLSDRFSAERPKGSFSTLEIQRTEQGDSAMYLCASSSPGLADRETQYFGPGTRLLVL.

This clonotype was detected many times. The chain combines TRBV11-2 with TRBJ2-4, with D tentatively TRBD2 (6 bases). There are 15 residues in the CDR3. Germline values: CDR1 SGHAT, CDR2 FQNNGV. Trimming pared 1 base from V and 1 base from J, leaving 8 bases between. The CDR3 region is CASSLVGGAKNIQYF. In DNA form, the CDR3 reads TGTGCCAGCAGCTTAGTAGGAGGGGCCAAAAACATTCAGTACTTC.

This clonotype was recorded many times. The gene calls are TRBV5-1 and TRBJ1-1; no reliable D call. CDR3 size: 15 residues. CDR1 is SGHRS, CDR2 YFSETQ, per germline. Deletions cut 0 bases from V and 7 bases from J, with 16 bases between. CDR3 coding DNA: TGCGCCAGCAGCTTGGATTTCCCGGGGATGAATGAAGCTTTCTTT. Translation: CASSLDFPGMNEAFF.

In its sample, this clonotype was seen a few times. This sequence joins TRBV27 and TRBJ2-7; no definite D call. Germline V lookup: CDR1 MNHEY, CDR2 SMNVEV (reference sequence). Trimming stripped 3 bases from V and 7 bases from J, with 16 bases between. The CDR3 has 14 residues. The CDR3 here is CASSFRQSAREQYF. The CDR3 nucleotides are TGTGCCAGCAGTTTCAGGCAGTCGGCGCGGGAGCAGTACTTC.

The sample holds a few counts of this clonotype. The chain joins TRBV11-2 to TRBJ1-2, with 9 positions matching TRBD1. The CDR3 is 15 residues long. The junction had 12 bases not matched to a gene; V was cut back by 5 bases and J by 8 bases. Germline V lookup: CDR1 SGHAT, CDR2 FQNNGV. Here the CDR3 DNA reads TGTGCCAGCAGCCGCAACAGGGGGCGCATGAGGGGCTACACCTTC. Amino acids: CASSRNRGRMRGYTF.